This record covers a single T cell receptor (beta chain). As yet, its antigen is unknown. This record comes from a study of beta chain features in type 1 diabetes. CDR3 size: 15 residues. The germline gives CDR1 SGHRS, CDR2 YFSETQ. V shed 4 bases, J shed 3 bases, and the junction held 5 bases outside the gene matches. As every portion of the isolated RNA was reverse transcribed, the sequencing read expressed TCRB transcripts. Sequencing was performed with immunoSEQ multiplex PCR; in TCRdb, only in-frame clones are kept and a portion is missing. The sample lists tens of thousands of clones, 25% to 35% occurring once. CD45RO/CCR7/CD25/CD127/CD95/CD27 staining was used to isolate CD4+ naive, central memory, regulatory and stem cell-like memory cells by sorting. Study-wide points: The naive, central memory and Treg TCRB repertoires looked more alike in patients than they did in healthy donors. Any HLA effect on TCRB rearrangement was left unresolved by small sub-analyses.

Sequencing was carried out using stem cell memory CD4+ T cells from blood. The rearrangement joins TRBV5-1 to TRBJ2-3; the match to TRBD2 covers 10 bases. The receptor was isolated from a woman in her late teens or twenties in good health. The CDR3 loop is CASSPGLAETDTQYF. CDR3 in DNA: TGCGCCAGCAGCCCCGGACTAGCGGAGACAGATACGCAGTATTTT.